These T cell receptor beta chains were read from a single sample in a study of T cell responses to AZD1222 COVID-19 vaccine. Method: immunoSEQ multiplex PCR; TCRdb's copy keeps in-frame clones and lacks some. The sample carries more than 100,000 clones, less than 95% recorded once. The sample consisted of peripheral blood, taken on day 0 of AZD1222 vaccination. These receptors all come from an adult in good health. The CDR3 runs from the conserved cysteine through the conserved F or W. Fields, in order: CDR3 protein, CDR3 DNA, J gene, D gene, CDR3 length, V gene. A D gene is named only where the DNA matches it firmly.

cdr3_aa: CTSRSGAHSTDTQYF; cdr3_nt: TGCACCAGCAGATCGGGGGCCCATAGCACAGATACGCAGTATTTT; j_call: TRBJ2-3; d_call: -; cdr3_length: 15; v_call: TRBV1
cdr3_aa: CASSGEQGDSYEQYF; cdr3_nt: TGTGCCAGCAGCGGAGAGCAGGGGGACTCCTACGAGCAGTACTTC; j_call: TRBJ2-7; d_call: TRBD1; cdr3_length: 15; v_call: TRBV13
cdr3_aa: CASSQQGNEVYGYTF; cdr3_nt: TGTGCCAGCAGCCAACAGGGGAATGAAGTCTATGGCTACACCTTC; j_call: TRBJ1-2; d_call: -; cdr3_length: 15; v_call: TRBV3-1/TRBV3-2
cdr3_aa: CASSLWGTDTQYF; cdr3_nt: TGTGCCAGCAGCCTATGGGGCACAGATACGCAGTATTTT; j_call: TRBJ2-3; d_call: -; cdr3_length: 13; v_call: TRBV5-4
cdr3_aa: CASSLGGISNQPQHF; cdr3_nt: TGTGCCAGCAGCTTAGGTGGTATTAGCAATCAGCCCCAGCATTTT; j_call: TRBJ1-5; d_call: -; cdr3_length: 15; v_call: TRBV7-2
cdr3_aa: CASRTSGVLFPGEQYF; cdr3_nt: TGCGCCAGCAGGACTAGCGGGGTTTTATTTCCGGGGGAGCAGTACTTC; j_call: TRBJ2-7; d_call: TRBD2; cdr3_length: 16; v_call: TRBV10-2
cdr3_aa: CASSWEGNPFYNEQFF; cdr3_nt: TGCGCCAGCAGCTGGGAGGGGAATCCCTTTTACAATGAGCAGTTCTTC; j_call: TRBJ2-1; d_call: TRBD2; cdr3_length: 16; v_call: TRBV5-1
cdr3_aa: CASTGTGVGYTF; cdr3_nt: TGTGCCAGTACGGGGACAGGGGTTGGCTACACCTTC; j_call: TRBJ1-2; d_call: TRBD1; cdr3_length: 12; v_call: TRBV19
cdr3_aa: CASSGIDTGELFF; cdr3_nt: TGTGCCAGCAGCGGGATCGACACCGGGGAGCTGTTTTTT; j_call: TRBJ2-2; d_call: -; cdr3_length: 13; v_call: TRBV5-4
cdr3_aa: CASSLDGTHHNEQFF; cdr3_nt: TGTGCCAGCAGCTTAGATGGGACTCACCACAATGAGCAGTTCTTC; j_call: TRBJ2-1; d_call: -; cdr3_length: 15; v_call: TRBV7-9
cdr3_aa: CASSTTHQDTYTF; cdr3_nt: TGTGCCAGCAGTACTACTCACCAAGACACTTACACCTTC; j_call: TRBJ1-2; d_call: -; cdr3_length: 13; v_call: TRBV12-3/TRBV12-4